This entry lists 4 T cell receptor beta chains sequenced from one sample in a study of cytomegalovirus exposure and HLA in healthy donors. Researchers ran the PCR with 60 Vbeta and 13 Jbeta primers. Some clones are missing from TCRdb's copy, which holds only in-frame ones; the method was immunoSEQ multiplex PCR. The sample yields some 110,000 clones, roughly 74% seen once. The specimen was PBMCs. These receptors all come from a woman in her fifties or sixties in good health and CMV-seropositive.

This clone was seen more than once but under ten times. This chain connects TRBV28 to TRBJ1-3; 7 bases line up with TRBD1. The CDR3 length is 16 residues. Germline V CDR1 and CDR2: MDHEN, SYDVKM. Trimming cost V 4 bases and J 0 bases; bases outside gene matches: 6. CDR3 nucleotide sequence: TGTGCCAGCAGTTCGACAGGGCAGGGCTCTGGAAACACCATATATTTT. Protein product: CASSSTGQGSGNTIYF.

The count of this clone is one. The CDR3 nucleotides are TGTGCCAGCAGTCCCCGACAGAGGAGTGAAAAACTGTTTTTT. Its translation is CASSPRQRSEKLFF. J is TRBJ1-4 and V is TRBV11-2, with D tentatively TRBD1 (5 bases). The CDR3 length is 14 residues. V was cut by 6 bases and J by 7 bases, with 15 bases left in between. The germline CDR1 and CDR2 sequences are SGHAT and FQNNGV.

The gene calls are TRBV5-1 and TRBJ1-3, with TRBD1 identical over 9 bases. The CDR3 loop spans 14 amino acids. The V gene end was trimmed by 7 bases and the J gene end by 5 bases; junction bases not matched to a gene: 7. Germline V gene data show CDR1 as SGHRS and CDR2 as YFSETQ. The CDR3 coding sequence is TGCGCCAGCCGAACCGGGACAGGGAGAAACACCATATATTTT. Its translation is CASRTGTGRNTIYF.

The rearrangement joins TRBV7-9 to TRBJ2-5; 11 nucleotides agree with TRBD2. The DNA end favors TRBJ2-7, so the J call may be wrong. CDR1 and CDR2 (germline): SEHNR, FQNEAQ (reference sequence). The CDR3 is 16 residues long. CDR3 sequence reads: CASSPPIAGGLDEQYF. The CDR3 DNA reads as TGTGCCAGCAGCCCTCCTATAGCGGGGGGGCTGGACGAGCAGTACTTC.